Here is one T cell receptor beta chain with its context. This sample is part of a study of blood T cells in healthy people across ages. Using a J-beta primer mix together with a sample-barcoded 5' primer, a second PCR was run for roughly 6 to 12 cycles. TCRdb re-called the 5' RACE reads through MiXCR, storing one row per CDR3 protein. Found here are 600,000 to 650,000 distinct CDR3 sequences, under 70% of them singletons; the top ten hold over 35%. The CDR3 covers 16 residues. With 0 bases removed from V and 0 bases from J, the gap between germline ends came to 11 bases. The V gene's germline CDR1 is SGHTA and CDR2 FQGNSA.

What was sequenced was blood. The clonotype was recovered from a man aged 55 to 70 in good health. The genes are TRBV7-2 and TRBJ1-1; the D is unclear. CDR3 amino acids: CASSLALGGMNTEAFF. The CDR3 bases are TGTGCCAGCAGCTTAGCGCTAGGAGGGATGAACACTGAAGCTTTCTTT.